The TCR beta chain under discussion was sequenced for a study of T cells expressing NK-cell markers. Following a re-call of the 5' RACE reads, TCRdb has one entry per CDR3 protein and lacks DNA. The listing contains about 140,000 distinct CDR3 sequences. The receptor comes from a man aged 18 to 30 in good health. Material for sequencing was blood T cells: a sorted CD56 or NKG2C T cell subset, CD4+ or CD8+ T cells, or bulk PBMC T cells (not recorded which).

The CDR3 region is CASSQDGVQAGFEKLFF. The gene calls are TRBV4-3 and TRBJ1-4. Germline values: CDR1 LGHNA, CDR2 YSLEER. This CDR3 is 17 amino acids long.